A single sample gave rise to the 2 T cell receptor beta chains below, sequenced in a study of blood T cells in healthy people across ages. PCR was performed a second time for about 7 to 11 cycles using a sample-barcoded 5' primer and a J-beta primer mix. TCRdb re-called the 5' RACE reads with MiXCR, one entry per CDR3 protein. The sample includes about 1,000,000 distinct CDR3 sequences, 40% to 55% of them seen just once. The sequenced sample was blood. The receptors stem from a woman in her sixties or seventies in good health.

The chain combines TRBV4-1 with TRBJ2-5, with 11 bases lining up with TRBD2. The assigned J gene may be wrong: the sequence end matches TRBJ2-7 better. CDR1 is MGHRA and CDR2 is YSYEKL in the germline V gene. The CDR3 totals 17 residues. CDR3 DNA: TGCGCCAGCAGCCAGAAGGTCGGGACTAGCGGACCCTACGAGCAGTACTTC. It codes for CASSQKVGTSGPYEQYF.

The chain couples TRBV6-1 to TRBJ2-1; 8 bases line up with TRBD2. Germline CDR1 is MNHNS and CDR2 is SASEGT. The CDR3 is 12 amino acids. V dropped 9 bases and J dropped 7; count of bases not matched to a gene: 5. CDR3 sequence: CASKAGVNEQFF. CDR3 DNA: TGTGCCAGTAAAGCGGGAGTGAATGAGCAGTTCTTC.